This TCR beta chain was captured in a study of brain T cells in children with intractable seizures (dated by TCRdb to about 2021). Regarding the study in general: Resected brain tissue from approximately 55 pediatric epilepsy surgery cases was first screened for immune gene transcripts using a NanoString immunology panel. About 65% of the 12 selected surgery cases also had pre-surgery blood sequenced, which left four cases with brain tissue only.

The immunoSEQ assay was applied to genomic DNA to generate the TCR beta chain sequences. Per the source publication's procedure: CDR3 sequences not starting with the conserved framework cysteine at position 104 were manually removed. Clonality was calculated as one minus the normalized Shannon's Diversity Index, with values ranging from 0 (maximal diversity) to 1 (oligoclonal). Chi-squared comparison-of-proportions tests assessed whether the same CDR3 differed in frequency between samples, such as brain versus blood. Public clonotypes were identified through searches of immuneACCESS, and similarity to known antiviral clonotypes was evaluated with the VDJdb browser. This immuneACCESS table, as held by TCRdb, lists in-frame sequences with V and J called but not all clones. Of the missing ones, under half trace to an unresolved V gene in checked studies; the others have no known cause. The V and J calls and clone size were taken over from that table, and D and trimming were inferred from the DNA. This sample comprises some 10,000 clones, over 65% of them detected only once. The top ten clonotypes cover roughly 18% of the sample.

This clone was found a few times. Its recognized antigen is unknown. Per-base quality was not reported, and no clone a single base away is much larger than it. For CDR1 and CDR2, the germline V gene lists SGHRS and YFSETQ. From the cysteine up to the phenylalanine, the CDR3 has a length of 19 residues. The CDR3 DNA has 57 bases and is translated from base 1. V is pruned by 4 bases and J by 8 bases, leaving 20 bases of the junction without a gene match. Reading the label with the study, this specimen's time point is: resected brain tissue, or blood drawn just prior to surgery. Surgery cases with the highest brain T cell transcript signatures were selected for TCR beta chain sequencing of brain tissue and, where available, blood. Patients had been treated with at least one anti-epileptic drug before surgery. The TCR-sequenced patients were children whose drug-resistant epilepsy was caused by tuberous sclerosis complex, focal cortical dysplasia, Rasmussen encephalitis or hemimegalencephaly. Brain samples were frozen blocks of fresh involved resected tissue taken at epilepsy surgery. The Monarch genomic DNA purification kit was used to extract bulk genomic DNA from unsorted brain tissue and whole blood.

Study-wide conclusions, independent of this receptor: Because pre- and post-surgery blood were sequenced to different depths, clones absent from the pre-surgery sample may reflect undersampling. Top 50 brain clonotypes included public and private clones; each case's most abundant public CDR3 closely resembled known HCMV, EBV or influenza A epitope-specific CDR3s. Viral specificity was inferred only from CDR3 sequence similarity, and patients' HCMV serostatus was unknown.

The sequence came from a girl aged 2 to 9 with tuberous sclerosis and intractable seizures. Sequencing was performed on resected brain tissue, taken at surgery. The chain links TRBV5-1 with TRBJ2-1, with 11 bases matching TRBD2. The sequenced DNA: TGCGCCAGCAGCCCTCACTTATACATTAGCGGGGGGGCCGAAGATGAGCAGTTCTTC. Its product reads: CASSPHLYISGGAEDEQFF.